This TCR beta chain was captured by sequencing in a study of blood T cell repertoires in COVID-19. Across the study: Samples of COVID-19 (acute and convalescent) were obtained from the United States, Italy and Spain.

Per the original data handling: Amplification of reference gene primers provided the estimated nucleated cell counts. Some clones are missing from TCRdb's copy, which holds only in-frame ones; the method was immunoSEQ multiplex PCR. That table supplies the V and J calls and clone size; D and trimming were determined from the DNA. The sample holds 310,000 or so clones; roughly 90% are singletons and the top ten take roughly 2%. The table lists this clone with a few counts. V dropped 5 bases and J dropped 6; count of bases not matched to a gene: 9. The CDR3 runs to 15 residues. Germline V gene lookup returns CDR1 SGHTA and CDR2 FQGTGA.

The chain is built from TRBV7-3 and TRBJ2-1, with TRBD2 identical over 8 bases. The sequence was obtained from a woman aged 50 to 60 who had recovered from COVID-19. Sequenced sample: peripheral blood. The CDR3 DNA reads TGTGCCAGCAGCCGTTCCACTAGCGGATCCAATGAGCAGTTCTTC. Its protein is CASSRSTSGSNEQFF.